This T cell receptor beta chain was identified during a study of early T cells in non-severe SARS-CoV-2 infection. The table lists this clonotype with many counts. This CDR3 fails to terminate in the conserved phenylalanine or tryptophan, so it likely reflects a read error. Each CDR3 protein is one row after TCRdb ran MiXCR on the 5' RACE reads. Of approximately 52,000 distinct CDR3 sequences in the sample, roughly 8.2% were seen once. The CDR3 is 17 amino acids. Germline CDR1 reads SGHVS; CDR2 reads FNYEAQ. Trimming cost V 0 bases and J 8 bases, with 20 bases left between them. The source is an adult who was a healthcare worker with PCR-confirmed SARS-CoV-2 infection or an uninfected control (not recorded which). V usage is TRBV7-6 and J usage is TRBJ2-1, with D perhaps TRBD2 (6 bases). Sequenced: whole blood. The DNA of the CDR3 is TGTGCCAGCAGCTTAGCGCGGGTTGGGAGGAGCGGTGATGAGCAGTTCCTC. This codes for CASSLARVGRSGDEQFL.